This T cell receptor (beta chain) was identified during a study of cytomegalovirus exposure and HLA in healthy donors (dated by TCRdb to about 2017). Context from the whole study: The roughly 700 repertoires of the first cohort and the 95 to 150 validation repertoires were produced on the same platform, according to a later analysis. The study aimed to test whether cataloging public T cell receptors could reveal signatures of past pathogen exposure. In addition to the first cohort of roughly 670 subjects, a separate validation cohort of 120 different subjects was used. To predict cytomegalovirus infection status, the study brought together high-throughput TCR immunosequencing, statistical association of individual TCRs with disease status, and machine learning.

Study-level results and caveats: All 120 or so repertoires were used to score co-occurrence in the validation cohort in a later analysis, because that analysis had no HLA typing for the cohort. In a later analysis, TCRs clustered in the first cohort were found to also tend to co-occur in the 130 or so validation repertoires, with about 94% of cluster scores above 0. It was suggested by the authors that the approach could potentially be generalized to other disease states and immunological phenotypes. Across donors, most TCR sequences were observed very rarely, whereas some public TCRs were present in many individuals. Cytomegalovirus status was reported to be diagnosed by the classifier with high specificity and sensitivity in both the original and validation cohorts. A total of 164 TCR beta chains were listed by the study as associated with cytomegalovirus. In vitro tests confirmed that a few of the cytomegalovirus-associated TCR beta chains recognize cytomegalovirus antigens.

Looking up the germline V gene yields CDR1 KGHSY and CDR2 FQNENV. V lost 4 bases and J lost 6 bases, and the count of bases not matched to a germline gene is 9. Including cysteine and phenylalanine, the CDR3 has 16 amino acids. Left in the record is the CDR3 DNA by itself, 48 bases read in frame from the first base. The receptor library was made with the immunoSEQ multiplex PCR assay. As for the authors' bioinformatics: To diagnose cytomegalovirus status from the catalog of TCR beta chain sequences, a statistical classification framework was built. This immuneACCESS table, as held by TCRdb, lists in-frame sequences with V and J called but not all clones. Of the missing ones, under half trace to an unresolved V gene in checked studies; the others have no known cause. D and trimming come from the DNA, and the V and J calls and clone size come from that table. For this sample there are 100,000 to 150,000 clones; less than 90% appear just once. The ten largest make up about 4.4% of the sample.

Donors formed part of the validation cohort, which comprised about 130 subjects and was distinct from the first cohort of under 850 subjects. A remark on this clone: Its antigen specificity is not known. Per-nucleotide qualities are absent, and no much larger clonotype sits a single base away.

Specimen: PBMCs. The sequence links TRBV16 to TRBJ1-5; 10 of the junction bases match TRBD1. The receptor was isolated from a man aged 18 to 35 in good health and CMV-seropositive. CDR3 region: CASSLRDRGPVQPQHF. The nucleotides are TGTGCCAGCAGCCTCCGAGACAGGGGGCCGGTTCAGCCCCAGCATTTT.